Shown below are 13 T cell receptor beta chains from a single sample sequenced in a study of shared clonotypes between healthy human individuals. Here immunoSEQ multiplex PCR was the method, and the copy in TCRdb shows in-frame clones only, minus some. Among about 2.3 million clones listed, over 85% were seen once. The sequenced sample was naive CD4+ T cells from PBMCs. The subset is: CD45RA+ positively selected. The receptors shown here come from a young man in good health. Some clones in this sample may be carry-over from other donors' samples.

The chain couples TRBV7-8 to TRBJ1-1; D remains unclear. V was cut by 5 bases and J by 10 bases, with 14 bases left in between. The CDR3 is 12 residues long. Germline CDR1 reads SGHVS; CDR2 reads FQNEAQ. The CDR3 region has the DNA TGTGCCAGCAGCCCTCTAGTGGGCAGAGCTTTCTTT. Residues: CASSPLVGRAFF.

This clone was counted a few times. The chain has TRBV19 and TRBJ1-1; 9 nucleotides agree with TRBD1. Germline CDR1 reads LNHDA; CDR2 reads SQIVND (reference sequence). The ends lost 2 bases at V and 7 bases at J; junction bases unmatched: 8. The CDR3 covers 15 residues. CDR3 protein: CASSILGDRVREAFF. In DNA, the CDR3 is TGTGCCAGTAGTATACTGGGGGACAGGGTGCGTGAAGCTTTCTTT.

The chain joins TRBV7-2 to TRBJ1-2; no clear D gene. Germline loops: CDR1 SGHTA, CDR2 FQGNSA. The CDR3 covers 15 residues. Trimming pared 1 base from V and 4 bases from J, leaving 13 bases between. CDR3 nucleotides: TGTGCCAGCAGCTTAGGGCCTACCCACTCCTATGGCTACACCTTC. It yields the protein CASSLGPTHSYGYTF.

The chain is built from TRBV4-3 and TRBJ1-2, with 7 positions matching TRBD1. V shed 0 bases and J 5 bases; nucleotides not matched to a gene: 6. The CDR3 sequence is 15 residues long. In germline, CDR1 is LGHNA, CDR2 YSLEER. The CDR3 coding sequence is TGCGCCAGCAGCCAAGACTCAGGGGGAGATTATGGCTACACCTTC. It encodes CASSQDSGGDYGYTF.

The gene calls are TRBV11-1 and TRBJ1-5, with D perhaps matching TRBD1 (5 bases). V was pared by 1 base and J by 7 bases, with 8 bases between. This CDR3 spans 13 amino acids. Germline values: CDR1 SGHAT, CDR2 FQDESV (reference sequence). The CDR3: CASSLDRGQPQHF. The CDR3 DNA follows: TGTGCCAGCAGCTTAGACCGGGGGCAGCCCCAGCATTTT.

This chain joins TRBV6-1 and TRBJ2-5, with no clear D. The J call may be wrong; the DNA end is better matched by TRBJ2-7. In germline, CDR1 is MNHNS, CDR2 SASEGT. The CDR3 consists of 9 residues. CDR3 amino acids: CASGNEQYF. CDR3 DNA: TGTGCCAGCGGAAACGAGCAGTACTTC.

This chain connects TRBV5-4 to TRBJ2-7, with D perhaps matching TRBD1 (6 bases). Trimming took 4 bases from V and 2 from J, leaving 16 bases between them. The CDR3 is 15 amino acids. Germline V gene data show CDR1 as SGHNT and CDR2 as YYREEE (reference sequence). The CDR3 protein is CASSKDSSAAYEQYF. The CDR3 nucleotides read TGTGCCAGCAGCAAGGACAGTAGCGCCGCCTACGAGCAGTACTTC. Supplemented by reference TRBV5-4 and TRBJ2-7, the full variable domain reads ETGVTQSPTHLIKTRGQQVTLRCSSQSGHNTVSWYQQALGQGPQFIFQYYREEENGRGNFPPRFSGLQFPNYSSELNVNALELDDSALYLCASSKDSSAAYEQYFGPGTRLTVT.

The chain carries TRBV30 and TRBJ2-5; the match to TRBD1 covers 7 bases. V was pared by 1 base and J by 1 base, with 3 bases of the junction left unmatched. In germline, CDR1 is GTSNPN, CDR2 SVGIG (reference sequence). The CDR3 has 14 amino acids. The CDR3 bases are TGTGCCTGGAGTGGGGACAGTCTCCAAGAGACCCAGTACTTC. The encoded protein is CAWSGDSLQETQYF.

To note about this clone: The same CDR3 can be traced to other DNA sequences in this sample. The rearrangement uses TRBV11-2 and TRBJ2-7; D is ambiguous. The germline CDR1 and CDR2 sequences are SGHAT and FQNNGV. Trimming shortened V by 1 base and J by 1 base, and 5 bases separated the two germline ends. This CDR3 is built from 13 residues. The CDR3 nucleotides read TGTGCCAGCAGCTTAGTCGGGTCCTACGAGCAGTACTTC. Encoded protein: CASSLVGSYEQYF.

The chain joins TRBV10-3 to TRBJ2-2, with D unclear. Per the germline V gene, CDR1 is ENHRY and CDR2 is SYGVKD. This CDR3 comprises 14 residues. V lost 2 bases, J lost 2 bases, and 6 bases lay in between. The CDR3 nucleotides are TGTGCCATCAGTGAGACAGCTAACACCGGGGAGCTGTTTTTT. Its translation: CAISETANTGELFF.

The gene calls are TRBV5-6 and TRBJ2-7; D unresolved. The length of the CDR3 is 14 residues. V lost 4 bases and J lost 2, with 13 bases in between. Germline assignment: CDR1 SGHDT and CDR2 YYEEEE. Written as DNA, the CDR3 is TGTGCCAGCAGCCGGCTTCCAGAGACCTACGAGCAGTACTTC. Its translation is CASSRLPETYEQYF.

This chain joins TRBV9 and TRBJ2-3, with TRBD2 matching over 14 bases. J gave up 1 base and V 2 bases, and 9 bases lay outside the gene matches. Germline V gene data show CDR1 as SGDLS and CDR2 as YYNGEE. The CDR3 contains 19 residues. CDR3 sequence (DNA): TGTGCCAGCAGCGTGGGTGGACTAGCGGGAGGCGTCGGCACAGATACGCAGTATTTT. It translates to CASSVGGLAGGVGTDTQYF.

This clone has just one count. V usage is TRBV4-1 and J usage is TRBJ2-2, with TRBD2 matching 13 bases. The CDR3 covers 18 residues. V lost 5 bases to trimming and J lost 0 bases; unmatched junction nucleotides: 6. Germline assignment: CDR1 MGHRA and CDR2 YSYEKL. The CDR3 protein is CASSLRTSGSTNTGELFF. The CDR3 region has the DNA TGCGCCAGCAGCTTAAGGACTAGCGGGAGTACGAACACCGGGGAGCTGTTTTTT.